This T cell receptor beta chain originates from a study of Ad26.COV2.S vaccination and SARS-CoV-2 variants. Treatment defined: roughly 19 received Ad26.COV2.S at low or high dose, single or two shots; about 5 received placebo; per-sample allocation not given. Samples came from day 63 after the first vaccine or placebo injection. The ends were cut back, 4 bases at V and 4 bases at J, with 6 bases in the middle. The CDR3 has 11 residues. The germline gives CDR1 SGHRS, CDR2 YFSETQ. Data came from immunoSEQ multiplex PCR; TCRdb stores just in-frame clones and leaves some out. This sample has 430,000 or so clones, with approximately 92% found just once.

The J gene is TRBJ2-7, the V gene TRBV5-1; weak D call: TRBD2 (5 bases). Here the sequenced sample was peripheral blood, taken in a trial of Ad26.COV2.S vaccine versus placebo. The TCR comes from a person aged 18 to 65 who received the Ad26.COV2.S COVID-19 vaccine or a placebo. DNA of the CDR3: TGCGCCAGCAGCACGGGGTACGAGCAGTACTTC. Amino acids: CASSTGYEQYF.